The TCR beta chain under discussion was sequenced for a study of T cells in Graves' hyperthyroidism and ophthalmopathy. The sample holds a few counts of this clonotype. Antigen: not known. Researchers took RNA transcripts and amplified the TCR beta CDR3 regions from them. The TCR CDR3 first-round RT-PCR relied on the HTBI primer set. TCRdb passed the multiplex PCR reads through MiXCR, listing each CDR3 protein once. This sample yields around 700,000 distinct CDR3 sequences, of which approximately 18% are seen a single time; over 15% belongs to the top ten. Hyperthyroidism in the patients, aged 18 to 65, was newly diagnosed and under 2 months in duration. Diagnosing involved the use of clinical symptoms, serum thyroxine and TRAb, thyroid ultrasound and orbital computed tomography. Whole-study results and caveats: Ophthalmopathy was distinguished from stable hyperthyroidism by 13 V-J signatures.

The source material was blood. The receptor was derived from a woman aged 45-59 years with Graves' hyperthyroidism that later progressed to Graves' ophthalmopathy.

For the CDR3, the DNA is TGTGCCAGCAGTTCCCGGGACAGTCCTTACGAGCAGTACTTC. It codes for CASSSRDSPYEQYF. This chain connects TRBV28 to TRBJ2-7, with TRBD1 matching over 7 bases. V trimming: 4 bases; J trimming: 4 bases; junction bases outside the gene matches: 7. This CDR3 comprises 14 residues. The germline V gene has CDR1 MDHEN and CDR2 SYDVKM.